This TCR beta chain was sequenced during a study of identical twins. The CDR3 spans 14 residues. With 7 bases removed from V and 2 bases from J, the gap between germline ends came to 18 bases. Germline lookup yields CDR1 SQVTM and CDR2 ANQGSEA. A remark on this clonotype: As yet, its antigen is unknown.

TCRdb analysed the 5' RACE reads with MiXCR anew, one entry per CDR3 protein. The sample yields around 680,000 distinct CDR3 sequences, 8% to 9% seen once. Study-wide results and caveats: Excess sharing between twins was weaker in beta out-of-frame sequences. There was an excess of low generation probability in the out-of-frame alpha sequences that twins shared.

These records were also assigned to another study, of yellow fever vaccine responses in identical twins.

This clonotype was obtained from a woman between 18 and 29 years old in good health. Sequencing was done on a sample of PBMCs. This chain joins TRBV29-1 and TRBJ2-7, with D maybe TRBD1 (6 bases). The CDR3 DNA follows: TGCAGCGATACCTCAGGGGCAAAAGCCTACGAGCAGTACTTC. Protein: CSDTSGAKAYEQYF.